Below are 11 T cell receptor beta chains sequenced from a single sample in a study of blood T cell repertoires in COVID-19. Profiling relied on immunoSEQ multiplex PCR, and the TCRdb table lists in-frame clones only, not all of them. The data contain hundreds of thousands of clones, 90% of them seen just once; the ten biggest clones take up 2.6%. Sequenced input: PBMCs or T cells enriched from blood (not recorded which). The source is a man aged 55 to 70 who had recovered from COVID-19.

The V and J genes are TRBV2 and TRBJ1-2, with D perhaps TRBD1 (6 bases). Trimming cost V 3 bases and J 4 bases, with 9 bases left between them. CDR1 and CDR2 from the germline V gene are SNHLY and FYNNEI. The CDR3 runs to 13 residues. The CDR3 here is CASSEDSLYGYTF. In DNA, the CDR3 is TGTGCCAGCAGTGAGGACAGCCTCTATGGCTACACCTTC.

This chain joins TRBV3-1 (or the pseudogene TRBV3-2) and TRBJ2-1, with TRBD2 matching 10 bases. CDR1 is LGHDT, CDR2 YNNKEL, per germline (reference sequence). V was clipped by 6 bases and J by 5 bases; unmatched bases: 7. This CDR3 has 15 amino acids. CDR3 protein: CASSRLAGADNEQFF. The CDR3 DNA sequence: TGTGCCAGCAGTCGGCTAGCGGGAGCGGACAATGAGCAGTTCTTC.

V usage is TRBV13 and J usage is TRBJ1-2; TRBD1 matches 9 bases. Germline loops: CDR1 PRHDT, CDR2 FYEKMQ (reference sequence). There are 14 residues in the CDR3. The trim removed 4 bases at V and 4 bases at J, leaving 4 bases unmatched. CDR3 region: CASSSDRGAYGYTF. DNA of the CDR3: TGTGCCAGCAGCTCGGACAGGGGCGCCTATGGCTACACCTTC.

The chain has TRBV18 and TRBJ1-2, with 9 bases lining up with TRBD1. V lost 2 bases, J lost 6 bases, and 10 bases stayed unmatched. The length of the CDR3 is 16 residues. The germline V gene has CDR1 KGHSH and CDR2 LQKENI. The CDR3 sequence: CASSPRRTGENDGYTF. CDR3 in DNA: TGTGCCAGCTCACCAAGGCGGACAGGGGAGAACGATGGCTACACCTTC.

The chain uses TRBV5-1 and TRBJ1-4; 7 bases line up with TRBD1. The CDR3 contains 13 residues. The trim removed 4 bases at V and 8 bases at J, leaving 5 bases unmatched. Germline V gene sequence: CDR1 SGHRS, CDR2 YFSETQ. As DNA, the CDR3 is TGCGCCAGCAGCGGGGGACAGAAAGAAAAACTGTTTTTT. It translates to CASSGGQKEKLFF.

The chain recombines TRBV10-3 with TRBJ1-3, with D tentatively TRBD1 (5 bases). Germline V gene data show CDR1 as ENHRY and CDR2 as SYGVKD. The CDR3 contains 13 residues. Between the trimmed V and J ends, which lost 2 bases and 8 bases, there was a span of 10 bases. In DNA, the CDR3 is TGTGCCATCAGTGAGGCCAGGGTAGACACCATATATTTT. It specifies CAISEARVDTIYF.

This sequence joins TRBV7-2 and TRBJ2-4; D possibly corresponds to TRBD1 (5 bases). The CDR3 extends over 15 amino acids. Germline loops: CDR1 SGHTA, CDR2 FQGNSA. The V end lost 3 bases, the J end lost 3 bases, and 12 bases lay between the germline ends. This CDR3 reads CASSFSQGSKNIQYF. The CDR3 bases are TGTGCCAGCAGCTTTTCGCAGGGAAGCAAAAACATTCAGTACTTC.

The chain couples TRBV7-6 to TRBJ2-3, with D perhaps TRBD2 (7 bases). CDR3 size: 16 residues. V was trimmed by 5 bases and J by 4 bases, leaving 19 bases between them. In germline, CDR1 is SGHVS, CDR2 FNYEAQ. CDR3 residues: CASSPLGAGVSDTQYF. The CDR3 DNA reads as TGTGCCAGCAGCCCCCTGGGGGCGGGAGTGTCAGATACGCAGTATTTT.

The V call is TRBV2, the J call TRBJ2-7; the match to TRBD1 covers 7 bases. Trimming cost V 8 bases and J 2 bases; bases outside gene matches: 18. Germline lookup yields CDR1 SNHLY and CDR2 FYNNEI. The CDR3 is 17 amino acids. CDR3 sequence (DNA): TGTGCCAGCTTTCGCTTGGCAGGGGGAATTGGAACCTACGAGCAGTACTTC. Protein product: CASFRLAGGIGTYEQYF.

This clone appeared a single time. A read error may produce the germline difference seen at one junction end. The V call is TRBV10-3, the J call TRBJ1-1, with a possible D match to TRBD1 (5 bases). There are 14 residues in the CDR3. From germline, CDR1 is ENHRY and CDR2 SYGVKD. CDR3 sequence: CAINEDGGSTEAFF. CDR3 DNA sequence: TGTGCCATCAATGAGGACGGGGGGAGCACTGAAGCTTTCTTT.

This chain connects TRBV6-4 to TRBJ1-2; 11 bases match TRBD1. CDR3 length: 15 amino acids. Germline lookup yields CDR1 MRHNA and CDR2 SNTAGT. The V and J ends lost 0 bases and 5 bases, in that order; junction bases with no gene match: 2. CDR3 amino acids: CASSDSGTGGYGYTF. In DNA, the CDR3 is TGTGCCAGCAGTGACTCCGGGACAGGGGGGTATGGCTACACCTTC.